This entry features one TCR beta chain sequence. Its specificity is unknown. The data belong to a study of T cells in narcolepsy. About the research overall: Donors had narcolepsy type 1 or type 2, or were healthy controls. Findings and caveats of the study: Blood of same and different patients, but not healthy controls, reportedly held recurring autoreactive clonotypes. Autoreactive HCRT-specific and TRIB2-specific clonotypes were marked in same-patient CSF-versus-blood CD4+ comparisons.

Produced via immunoSEQ multiplex PCR; TCRdb's table is partial and in-frame only. The sample shows hundreds of clones, 25% to 35% of them seen only once. The clonotype was recovered from a human donor with narcolepsy. The specimen was cultured CD8+ T cells from cerebrospinal fluid.

The CDR3 region has the DNA TGTGCCAGCAGCTGGAATTCAGGGGCAGCTGGAAACACCATATATTTT. Amino acids: CASSWNSGAAGNTIYF. V is TRBV5-4 and J is TRBJ1-3; TRBD1 is a possible D gene (6 bases). The CDR3 spans 16 residues. Germline V gene lookup returns CDR1 SGHNT and CDR2 YYREEE (reference sequence). Trimming removed 3 bases from V and 2 bases from J, with 15 bases in between.